This T cell receptor beta chain stems from a study of shared clonotypes between healthy human individuals. Study summary: Participating donors consisted of two women and three men aged 18 to 49.

Repertoires were generated with immunoSEQ multiplex PCR, while TCRdb's copy carries only in-frame clones and drops some. The sample includes 2 million to 2.5 million clones, 92% of them seen just once. The CDR3 totals 13 residues. V was clipped by 3 bases and J by 2 bases, with 5 bases between them. CDR1 and CDR2 from the germline V gene are MDHEN and SYDVKM. The clonotype originates from a man between 18 and 29 years old in good health. Some clones in this sample may be carry-over from other donors' samples. The sample was naive CD4+ T cells from PBMCs. Subset given: CD45RA+ positively selected. The rearrangement links TRBV28 to TRBJ2-1; D not resolved. The CDR3 spells CASSLNTYNEQFF. The CDR3, as DNA: TGTGCCAGCAGTTTGAACACCTACAATGAGCAGTTCTTC. The whole variable domain, filled in from reference TRBV28 and TRBJ2-1, reads DVKVTQSSRYLVKRTGEKVFLECVQDMDHENMFWYRQDPGLGLRLIYFSYDVKMKEKGDIPEGYSVSREKKERFSLILESASTNQTSMYLCASSLNTYNEQFFGPGTRLTVL.